The clone carrying this T cell receptor (beta chain) was observed at least ten times. Its antigen is as yet unknown. Generation of TCR beta libraries employed quantitative 5'-RACE incorporating molecular barcodes. Each CDR3 protein is one row after TCRdb ran MiXCR on the 5' RACE reads. The profile shows 180,000 or so distinct CDR3 sequences, 9.5% to 13% of them singletons. CDR3 size: 14 residues. The germline CDR1 and CDR2 sequences are SGHTA and FQGNSA. Trimming removed 5 bases from V and 4 bases from J, with 13 bases in between. The data were taken from a study of CD8 T cells in ankylosing spondylitis. General study results and limits: Apparently characteristic of ankylosing spondylitis blood was a TCR beta motif (roughly eight highly homologous variants). In reactive arthritis synovial fluid and blood, some motif variants had been reported before.

The sample consisted of blood, either unsorted or a sorted T cell fraction (not recorded which). This TCR was sampled from a male donor with ankylosing spondylitis or in good health (not recorded which). The J gene is TRBJ2-3, the V gene TRBV7-2; D gene unclear. CDR3 sequence: CASSTQSWPDTQYF. The CDR3 DNA follows: TGTGCCAGCAGCACTCAGTCTTGGCCAGATACGCAGTATTTT.